This TCR beta chain is drawn from a study of blood T cell repertoires in COVID-19. Across the study: Sample material is recorded as cDNA or gDNA derived from T cells, B-cell-depleted T cells, or PBMCs.

The CDR3 is 15 residues long. CDR1 is SSHAT and CDR2 is FNYEAQ in the germline V gene (reference sequence). Exposed participants came across a COVID-19 case within 2 weeks before study entry. Assay used: immunoSEQ multiplex PCR; TCRdb lists only in-frame clones, some missing. The sample lists around 250,000 clones; roughly 80% were seen once. Regarding this clone: One junction end disagrees with the germline gene, perhaps due to a read error.

The J gene is TRBJ2-3, the V gene TRBV7-7, with D tentatively TRBD2 (8 bases). Sequenced input: PBMCs or T cells enriched from blood (not recorded which). The sequence was obtained from a man in his forties or fifties who had been exposed to COVID-19. CDR3 nucleotide sequence: TGTGCTAGCAGCTTAGCGGGGACAGCGCAGAATACGCAGTATTTT. Translation: CASSLAGTAQNTQYF. Full variable domain (missing parts from reference TRBV7-7 and TRBJ2-3): GAGVSQSPRYKVTKRGQDVTLRCDPISSHATLYWYQQALGQGPEFLTYFNYEAQPDKSGLPSDRFSAERPEGSISTLTIQRTEQRDSAMYRCASSLAGTAQNTQYFGPGTRLTVL.